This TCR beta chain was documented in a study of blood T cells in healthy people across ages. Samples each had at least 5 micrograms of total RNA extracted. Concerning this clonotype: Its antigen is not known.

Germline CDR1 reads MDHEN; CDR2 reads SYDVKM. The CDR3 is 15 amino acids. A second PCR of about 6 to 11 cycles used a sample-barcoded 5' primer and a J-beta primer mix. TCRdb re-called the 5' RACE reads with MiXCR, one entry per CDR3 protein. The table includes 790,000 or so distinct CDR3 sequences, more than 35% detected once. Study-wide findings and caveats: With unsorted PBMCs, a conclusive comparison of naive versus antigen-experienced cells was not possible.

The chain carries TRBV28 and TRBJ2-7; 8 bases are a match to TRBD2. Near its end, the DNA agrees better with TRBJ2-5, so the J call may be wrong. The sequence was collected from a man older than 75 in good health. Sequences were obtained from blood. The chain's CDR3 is CASSFSAGAEETQYF. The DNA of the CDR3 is TGTGCCAGCAGTTTTTCAGCGGGAGCTGAAGAGACCCAGTACTTC.